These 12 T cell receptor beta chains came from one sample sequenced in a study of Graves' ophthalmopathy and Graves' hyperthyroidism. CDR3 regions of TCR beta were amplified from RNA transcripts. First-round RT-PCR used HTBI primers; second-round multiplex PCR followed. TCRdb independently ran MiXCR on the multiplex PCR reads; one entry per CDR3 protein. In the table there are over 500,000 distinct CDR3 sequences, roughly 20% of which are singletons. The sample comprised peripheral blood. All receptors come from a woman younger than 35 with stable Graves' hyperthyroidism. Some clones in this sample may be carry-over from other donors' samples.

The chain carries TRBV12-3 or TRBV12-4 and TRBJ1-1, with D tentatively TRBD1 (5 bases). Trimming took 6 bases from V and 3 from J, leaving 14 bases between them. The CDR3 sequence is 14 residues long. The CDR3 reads CASRPGRRYTEAFF. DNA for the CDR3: TGTGCCAGCAGACCGGGACGCAGGTACACTGAAGCTTTCTTT.

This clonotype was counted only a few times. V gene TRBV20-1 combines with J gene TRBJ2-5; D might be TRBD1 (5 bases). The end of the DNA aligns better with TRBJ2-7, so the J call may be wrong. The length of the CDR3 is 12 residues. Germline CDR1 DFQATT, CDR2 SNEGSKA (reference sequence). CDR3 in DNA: TGCAGTGCTAGAAACAGGTTCTACGAGCAGTACTTC. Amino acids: CSARNRFYEQYF.

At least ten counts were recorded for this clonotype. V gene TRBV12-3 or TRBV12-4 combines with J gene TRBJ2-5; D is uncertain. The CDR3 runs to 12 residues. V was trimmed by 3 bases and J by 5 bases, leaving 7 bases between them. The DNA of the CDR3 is TGTGCCAGCAGTTTGCCGAAGGAGACCCAGTACTTC. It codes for CASSLPKETQYF.

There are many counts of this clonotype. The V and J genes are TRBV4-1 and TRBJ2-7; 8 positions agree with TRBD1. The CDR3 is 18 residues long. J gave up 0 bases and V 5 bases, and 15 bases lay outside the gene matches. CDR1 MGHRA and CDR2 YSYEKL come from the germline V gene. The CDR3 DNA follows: TGCGCCAGCAGCGGCGGGGACAGGCTCTCTAAGAACTCCTACGAGCAGTACTTC. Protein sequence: CASSGGDRLSKNSYEQYF.

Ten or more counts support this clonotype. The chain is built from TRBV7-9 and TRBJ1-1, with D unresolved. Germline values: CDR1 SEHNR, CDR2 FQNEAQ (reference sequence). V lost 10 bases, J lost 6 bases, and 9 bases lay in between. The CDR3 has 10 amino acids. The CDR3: CANKDPEAFF. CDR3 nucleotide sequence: TGTGCCAACAAAGACCCTGAAGCTTTCTTT.

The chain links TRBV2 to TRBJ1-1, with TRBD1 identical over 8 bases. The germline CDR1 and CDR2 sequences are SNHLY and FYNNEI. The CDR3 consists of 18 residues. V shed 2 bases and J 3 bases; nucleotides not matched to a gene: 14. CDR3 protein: CASSEPTSSPTGDTEAFF. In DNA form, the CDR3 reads TGTGCCAGCAGTGAACCAACCAGCTCCCCGACAGGGGACACTGAAGCTTTCTTT.

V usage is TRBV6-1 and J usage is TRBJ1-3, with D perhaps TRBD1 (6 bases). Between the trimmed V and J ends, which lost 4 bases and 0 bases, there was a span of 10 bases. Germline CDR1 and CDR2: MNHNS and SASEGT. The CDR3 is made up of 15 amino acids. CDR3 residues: CASSAGHFSGNTIYF. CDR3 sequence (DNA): TGTGCCAGCAGTGCGGGACACTTCTCTGGAAACACCATATATTTT.

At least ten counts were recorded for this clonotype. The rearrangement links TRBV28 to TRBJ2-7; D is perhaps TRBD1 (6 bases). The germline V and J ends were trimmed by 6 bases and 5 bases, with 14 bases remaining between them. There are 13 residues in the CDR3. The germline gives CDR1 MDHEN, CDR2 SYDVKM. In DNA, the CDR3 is TGTGCCAGCAGGTCGGGACAATATGACGAGCAGTACTTC. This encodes CASRSGQYDEQYF. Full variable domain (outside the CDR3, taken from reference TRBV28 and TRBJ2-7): DVKVTQSSRYLVKRTGEKVFLECVQDMDHENMFWYRQDPGLGLRLIYFSYDVKMKEKGDIPEGYSVSREKKERFSLILESASTNQTSMYLCASRSGQYDEQYFGPGTRLTVT.

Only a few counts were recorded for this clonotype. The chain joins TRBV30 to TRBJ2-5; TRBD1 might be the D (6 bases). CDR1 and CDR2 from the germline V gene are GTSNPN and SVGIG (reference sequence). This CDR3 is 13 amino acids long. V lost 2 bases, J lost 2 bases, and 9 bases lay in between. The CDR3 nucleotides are TGTGCCTGGAGTAGGGGACAACAAGAGACCCAGTACTTC. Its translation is CAWSRGQQETQYF.

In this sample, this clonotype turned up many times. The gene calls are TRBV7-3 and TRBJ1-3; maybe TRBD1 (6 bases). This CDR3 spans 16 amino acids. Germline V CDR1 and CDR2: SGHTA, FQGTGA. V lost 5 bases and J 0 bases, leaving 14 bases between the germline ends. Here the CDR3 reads CASSPQGGFSGNTIYF. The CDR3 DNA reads TGTGCCAGCAGCCCGCAAGGGGGGTTCTCTGGAAACACCATATATTTT.

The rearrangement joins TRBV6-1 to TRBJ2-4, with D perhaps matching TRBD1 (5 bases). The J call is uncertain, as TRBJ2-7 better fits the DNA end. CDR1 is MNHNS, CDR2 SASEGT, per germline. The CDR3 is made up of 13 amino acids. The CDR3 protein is CASSNRPSYEQYF. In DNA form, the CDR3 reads TGTGCCAGCAGCAACAGGCCATCCTACGAGCAGTACTTC.

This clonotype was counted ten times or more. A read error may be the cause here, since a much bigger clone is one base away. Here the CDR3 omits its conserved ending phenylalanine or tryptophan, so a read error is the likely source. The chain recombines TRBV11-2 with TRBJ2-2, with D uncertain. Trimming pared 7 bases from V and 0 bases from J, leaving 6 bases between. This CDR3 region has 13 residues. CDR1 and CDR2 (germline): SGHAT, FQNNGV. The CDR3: CASTPTNTGELFS. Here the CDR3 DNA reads TGTGCCAGCACTCCGACGAACACCGGGGAGCTGTTTTCT.